Here is one TCR beta chain with its context. The antigen remains undetermined. TCRbeta library preparation incorporated unique molecular identifiers. TCRdb called the PCR reads again in MiXCR, with one record for every CDR3 protein. The sample carries 200,000 or so distinct CDR3 sequences, roughly 6.5% recorded once. The data were obtained in a study of T-cell reconstitution after alpha-beta-depleted transplantation in children. Findings and caveats of the study: In patients about two months after transplant, alpha-beta T cells reportedly arose from several hundred expanded graft clones. At one year after transplant, newly produced T cells mostly accounted for T-cell counts and diversity. From surviving recipient T cells and thymic progenitors came the high day-60 TCRbeta diversity observed in some patients.

Germline-derived CDR1 and CDR2 are SNHLY and FYNNEI. The V end lost 2 bases, the J end lost 5 bases, and 13 bases lay between the germline ends. CDR3 length: 15 residues. The specimen was PBMCs, collected before TCRalphabeta/CD19-depleted stem cell transplant. This TCR was recovered from a girl under three years old with combined immunodeficiency, due to receive a stem cell transplant. The V gene is TRBV2, the J gene TRBJ2-1, with D perhaps matching TRBD2 (6 bases). This CDR3 reads CASSEIAGGDNEQFF. The CDR3 bases are TGTGCCAGCAGTGAAATCGCGGGCGGGGACAATGAGCAGTTCTTC.